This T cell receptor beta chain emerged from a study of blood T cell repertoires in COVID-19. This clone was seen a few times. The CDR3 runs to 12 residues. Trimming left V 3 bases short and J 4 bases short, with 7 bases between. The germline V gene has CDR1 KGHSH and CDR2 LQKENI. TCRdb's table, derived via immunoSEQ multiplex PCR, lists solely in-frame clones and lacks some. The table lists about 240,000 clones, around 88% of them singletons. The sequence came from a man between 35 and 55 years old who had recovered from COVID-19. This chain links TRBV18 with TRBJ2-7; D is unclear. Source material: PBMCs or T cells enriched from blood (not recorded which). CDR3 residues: CASSPEQYEQYF. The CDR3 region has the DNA TGTGCCAGCTCACCCGAGCAATACGAGCAGTACTTC. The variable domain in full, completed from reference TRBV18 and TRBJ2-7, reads NAGVMQNPRHLVRRRGQEARLRCSPMKGHSHVYWYRQLPEEGLKFMVYLQKENIIDESGMPKERFSAEFPKEGPSILRIQQVVRGDSAAYFCASSPEQYEQYFGPGTRLTVT.